This T cell receptor beta chain was observed in a study of blood T cell repertoires in COVID-19. The wider study: From T cells, B-cell-depleted T cells, or PBMCs came the material, which was cDNA or gDNA.

Authors' data handling: Quantification of nucleated cells was approximated via reference gene primer amplification. Profiled with immunoSEQ multiplex PCR; TCRdb holds only in-frame clones, not every one. V and J calls and clone size are those listed in that table; D and trimming were worked out from the DNA. Among some 65,000 clones listed, roughly 92% were seen once. This CDR3 spans 14 amino acids. In germline, CDR1 is SEHNR, CDR2 FQNEAQ (reference sequence). Trimming stripped 8 bases from V and 4 bases from J, with 17 bases between. Sequenced input: peripheral blood. The clonotype originates from a man in his 70s with active COVID-19. J is TRBJ1-2 and V is TRBV7-9, with D uncertain. The CDR3 reads CASVGVAGVYGYTF. The CDR3 DNA sequence: TGTGCCAGCGTCGGCGTTGCCGGGGTCTATGGCTACACCTTC.